This T cell receptor beta chain came from a study of shared clonotypes between healthy human individuals. Overall study findings and caveats: An expected dependence of interdonor clonotype sharing on sequencing depth was noted. Only blood was sampled; tissue repertoires likely differ.

Comment on this clone: Its specificity is unknown.

The assay used deep level. In replicate PCRs of unsorted PBMC, around 300 ng DNA, 30,000 or so T cell genomes, was used. The protocol was immunoSEQ multiplex PCR, while the TCRdb copy is restricted to in-frame clones and leaves out a portion. The sample has some 96,000 clones; 40% to 55% are singletons. This TCR was recovered from a middle-aged woman in good health. Some clones in this sample may be carry-over from other donors' samples. The sample consisted of PBMCs.

The CDR3 DNA reads as TGTGCCAGCAGTTTAAGTCGTAATTCACCCCTCCACTTT. Protein product: CASSLSRNSPLHF. V gene TRBV27 combines with J gene TRBJ1-6; D is unclear. The CDR3 has 13 residues. V dropped 2 bases and J dropped 6 bases, with 5 bases sitting between them. Looked up from germline, CDR1 is MNHEY and CDR2 is SMNVEV (reference sequence).